These T cell receptor beta chains were read from a single sample in a study of CD8 T cells in Susac syndrome. In TCRdb, the immunoSEQ multiplex PCR reads were re-called with MiXCR into one record per CDR3 protein. The data hold 78,000 or so distinct CDR3 sequences, with 85% to 95% observed a single time. Specimen: CD8+ T cells from PBMCs. The receptors stem from a human donor with multiple sclerosis. Each CDR3 is given with its conserved first and last residue. The listing skips clone size in some rows; elsewhere it reads once, few, many or a size class.

J gene: TRBJ2-2
V gene: TRBV7-8
clone size: NA
CDR3 protein: CASSLASLIGELFF

J gene: TRBJ2-7
V gene: TRBV7-6
clone size: NA
CDR3 protein: CASSSSGRYEQYF

J gene: TRBJ1-1
V gene: TRBV7-9
clone size: once
CDR3 protein: CASSLKSGFGDEAFF

J gene: TRBJ2-7
V gene: TRBV7-2
clone size: NA
CDR3 protein: CASSSRGGAYEQYF

J gene: TRBJ2-7
V gene: TRBV27
clone size: few
CDR3 protein: CASSLGQSYEQYF

J gene: TRBJ2-5
V gene: TRBV7-6
clone size: NA
CDR3 protein: CASSDYQETQYF

J gene: TRBJ2-1
V gene: TRBV6-5
clone size: NA
CDR3 protein: CATKLGTSGKYNEQFF

J gene: TRBJ2-7
V gene: TRBV20-1
clone size: NA
CDR3 protein: CSASFSGGYSYEQYF

J gene: TRBJ1-5
V gene: TRBV7-9
clone size: NA
CDR3 protein: CASSSDGDLGPQHF

J gene: TRBJ2-1
V gene: TRBV27
clone size: NA
CDR3 protein: CASGDIASSYNEQFF

J gene: TRBJ2-3
V gene: TRBV28
clone size: once
CDR3 protein: CASRSRTSVIDTQYF

J gene: TRBJ2-7
V gene: TRBV27
clone size: NA
CDR3 protein: CASGSRDDDYEQYF

J gene: TRBJ1-1
V gene: TRBV13
clone size: NA
CDR3 protein: CASSFPGVAEAFF

J gene: TRBJ1-2
V gene: TRBV5-4
clone size: NA
CDR3 protein: CASSFRGTYGYTF

J gene: TRBJ2-2
V gene: TRBV29-1
clone size: NA
CDR3 protein: CSVAGLRHGAGELSF

J gene: TRBJ2-2
V gene: TRBV27
clone size: once
CDR3 protein: CASSWFGELFF

J gene: TRBJ1-1
V gene: TRBV19
clone size: NA
CDR3 protein: CASSIIFMNTEAFF

J gene: TRBJ2-5
V gene: TRBV15
clone size: NA
CDR3 protein: CATSKASVPQETQYF

J gene: TRBJ1-4
V gene: TRBV4-3
clone size: NA
CDR3 protein: CASSQDWGVTNEKLFF

J gene: TRBJ2-5
V gene: TRBV10-3
clone size: NA
CDR3 protein: CAISETWRETQYF

J gene: TRBJ2-7
V gene: TRBV7-9
clone size: NA
CDR3 protein: CASTLQGYEQYF

J gene: TRBJ2-5
V gene: TRBV12-3/TRBV12-4
clone size: NA
CDR3 protein: CASSFGTSGGETQYF

J gene: TRBJ1-5
V gene: TRBV29-1
clone size: NA
CDR3 protein: CSVVSGNQPQHF

J gene: TRBJ2-4
V gene: TRBV4-1
clone size: NA
CDR3 protein: CASSQGLAGSNFKNIQYF

J gene: TRBJ2-6
V gene: TRBV13
clone size: NA
CDR3 protein: CASSRMAGANVLTF

J gene: TRBJ2-1
V gene: TRBV7-6
clone size: NA
CDR3 protein: CASSLSNRGNEQFF

J gene: TRBJ2-1
V gene: TRBV7-9
clone size: NA
CDR3 protein: CASSLAGGTYNEQFF

J gene: TRBJ2-1
V gene: TRBV7-6
clone size: NA
CDR3 protein: CASSYTETGGVEQFF